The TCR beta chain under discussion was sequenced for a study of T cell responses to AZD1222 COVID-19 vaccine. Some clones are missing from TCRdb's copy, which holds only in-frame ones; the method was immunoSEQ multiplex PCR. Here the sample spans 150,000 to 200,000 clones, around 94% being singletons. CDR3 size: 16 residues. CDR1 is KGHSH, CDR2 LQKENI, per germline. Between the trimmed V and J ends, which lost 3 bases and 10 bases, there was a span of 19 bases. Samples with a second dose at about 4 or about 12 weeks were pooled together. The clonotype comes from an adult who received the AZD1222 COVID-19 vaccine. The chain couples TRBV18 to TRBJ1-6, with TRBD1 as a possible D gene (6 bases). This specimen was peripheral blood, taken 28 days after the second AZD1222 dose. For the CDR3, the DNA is TGTGCCAGCTCACCGTCCGGGACACAGAAAGGGTCACCCCTCCACTTT. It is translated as CASSPSGTQKGSPLHF.